This T cell receptor beta chain was documented in a study of Graves' ophthalmopathy and Graves' hyperthyroidism. In the case of this clonotype: Its antigen is still unknown.

The authors amplified TCR beta CDR3 regions, and they did so from RNA transcripts for repertoire sequencing. HTBI primers were employed in first-round RT-PCR, then a second-round multiplex PCR followed. A single record per CDR3 protein comes from TCRdb applying MiXCR to the multiplex PCR reads. Among about 210,000 distinct CDR3 sequences listed, approximately 28% were seen once. In germline, CDR1 is MNHEY, CDR2 SVGEGT. The CDR3 runs to 12 residues. The V end was cut by 7 bases, the J end by 6 bases, with 12 bases between. Patients were left out if they had other autoimmune diseases, uncontrolled infections, pregnancy or lactation. The PBMCs were taken from more than 8 ml of fresh peripheral blood. Study-level results: Blood samples also showed most expanded thyroid clonotypes exceeding 0.001 frequency.

This rearrangement joins TRBV6-2 or TRBV6-3 to TRBJ1-1; D remains unclear. This receptor was identified in a middle-aged man with Graves' ophthalmopathy. The source material was peripheral blood. CDR3 coding DNA: TGTGCCAGCAAGACCCTAGGACCTGAAGCTTTCTTT. Encoded protein: CASKTLGPEAFF.